Listed below are T cell receptor beta chains from one sample, sequenced in a study of Graves' ophthalmopathy and Graves' hyperthyroidism. TCRdb redid the calling of the multiplex PCR reads with MiXCR, one entry per CDR3 protein. The table lists about 230,000 distinct CDR3 sequences, about 46% of them singletons. The sample taken for sequencing was peripheral blood. All receptors come from an adult man with Graves' ophthalmopathy. The CDR3 runs from the conserved cysteine through the conserved F or W. The order of the fields is clone size, J gene, V gene, D gene, CDR3 protein, CDR3 DNA. The D gene is left open where the match is weak. Only some rows state a clone size, as once, few, many or a class for expanded clones.

>-|TRBJ2-1|TRBV10-3|TRBD2
CASSGTSGSRSEQFF
TGTGCCAGCAGCGGGACTAGCGGGAGTCGGAGTGAGCAGTTCTTC
>-|TRBJ2-2|TRBV7-6|-
CASSLAQGFGTGELFF
TGTGCCAGCAGCTTAGCGCAGGGTTTCGGCACCGGGGAGCTGTTTTTT
>-|TRBJ1-6|TRBV7-9|-
CASSPLTLSLHF
TGTGCCAGCAGCCCGCTTACTTTGTCCCTCCACTTT
>-|TRBJ1-2|TRBV5-1|TRBD1
CASSSKTGLNYGYTF
TGCGCCAGCAGCTCCAAGACAGGGCTGAACTATGGCTACACCTTC
>-|TRBJ2-5|TRBV2|TRBD2
CASSAAGGPGETQYF
TGTGCCAGCAGTGCTGCGGGAGGGCCGGGAGAGACCCAGTACTTC
>-|TRBJ2-1|TRBV29-1|-
CSVDRITDDEQFF
TGCAGCGTTGACAGGATAACTGACGATGAGCAGTTCTTC
>-|TRBJ2-7|TRBV4-1|TRBD2
CASSQARENEQYF
TGCGCCAGCAGCCAAGCGCGGGAGAACGAGCAGTACTTC
>-|TRBJ1-6|TRBV9|TRBD1
CASSLAGTENSPLHF
TGCGCCAGCAGCTTGGCCGGGACAGAAAATTCACCCCTCCACTTT
>-|TRBJ1-5|TRBV7-2|-
CASSVQENQPQHF
TGTGCCAGCAGCGTACAGGAAAATCAGCCCCAGCATTTT
>many|TRBJ1-1|TRBV29-1|TRBD1
CSVVQGLNTEAFF
TGCAGCGTTGTACAGGGGCTGAACACTGAAGCTTTCTTT
>-|TRBJ2-6|TRBV12-3/TRBV12-4|-
CASSFRQGLSSGANVLTF
TGTGCCAGCAGTTTCCGACAGGGACTTAGCTCTGGGGCCAACGTCCTGACTTTC
>-|TRBJ1-1|TRBV18|TRBD1
CASSPQGVTNTEAFF
TGTGCCAGCTCCCCGCAGGGGGTTACAAACACTGAAGCTTTCTTT
>few|TRBJ1-5|TRBV11-2|TRBD1
CASSTRSTGGSNQPQHF
TGTGCCAGCAGCACTCGATCGACAGGGGGGAGCAATCAGCCCCAGCATTTT
>once|TRBJ2-7|TRBV19|TRBD1
CASSPGQGVAYEQYF
TGTGCCAGCAGTCCCGGACAGGGAGTAGCCTACGAGCAGTACTTC
>-|TRBJ2-6|TRBV20-1|-
CSASSQGSGANVLTF
TGCAGTGCTAGTTCTCAGGGTTCTGGGGCCAACGTCCTGACTTTC
>-|TRBJ2-5|TRBV19|TRBD2
CASSAEGLAQETQYF
TGTGCCAGTAGTGCCGAGGGACTAGCTCAAGAGACCCAGTACTTC
>many|TRBJ2-5|TRBV11-3|-
CASSSRLGGETQYF
TGTGCCAGCAGCTCACGACTAGGGGGGGAGACCCAGTACTTC
>few|TRBJ2-5|TRBV15|-
CATSRAGVRGVQETQYF
TGTGCCACCAGCAGAGCGGGTGTACGAGGGGTCCAAGAGACCCAGTACTTC
>-|TRBJ2-2|TRBV24-1|-
CATSDLNTLRPGELFF
TGTGCCACCAGTGATTTGAACACTCTTCGCCCCGGGGAGCTGTTTTTT
>-|TRBJ2-2|TRBV9|TRBD2
CASSARGGFTGELFF
TGTGCCAGCAGCGCGCGGGGAGGGTTCACCGGGGAGCTGTTTTTT
>-|TRBJ2-7|TRBV9|-
CASSPGPTAYEQYF
TGTGCCAGCAGTCCCGGGCCCACGGCCTACGAGCAGTACTTC
>once|TRBJ2-6|TRBV14|-
CASSQGANVLTF
TGTGCCAGCAGCCAAGGGGCCAACGTCCTGACTTTC
>-|TRBJ2-7|TRBV4-2|-
CASSRKRDGEEEQYF
TGTGCCAGCAGCCGGAAAAGGGACGGAGAGGAAGAGCAGTACTTC
>few|TRBJ1-4|TRBV5-4|TRBD1
CASSKGQSGEKLFF
TGTGCCAGCAGCAAGGGACAGTCAGGGGAAAAACTGTTTTTT
>many|TRBJ2-5|TRBV29-1|-
CSVYKQETQYF
TGCAGCGTGTACAAGCAAGAGACCCAGTACTTC
>-|TRBJ2-7|TRBV2|TRBD2
CASSRLAGGFYEQYF
TGTGCCAGCAGCCGACTAGCGGGAGGTTTCTACGAGCAGTACTTC
>few|TRBJ1-1|TRBV15|-
CATSRVEGGTEAFF
TGTGCCACCAGCAGAGTTGAGGGGGGGACTGAAGCTTTCTTT
>-|TRBJ2-7|TRBV7-9|TRBD2
CASSLGTRRHEQYF
TGTGCCAGCAGCCTCGGGACTAGGCGCCACGAGCAGTACTTC
>many|TRBJ1-1|TRBV7-9|-
CASSPTSGAEAFF
TGTGCCAGCAGCCCCACCTCCGGGGCTGAAGCTTTCTTT
>-|TRBJ1-1|TRBV20-1|-
CSGKASGYNEAFF
TGCAGTGGGAAGGCTAGCGGATACAATGAAGCTTTCTTT
>-|TRBJ2-3|TRBV2|TRBD1
CASSPRTGSTDTQYF
TGTGCCAGCAGCCCGCGGACAGGCAGCACAGATACGCAGTATTTT
>few|TRBJ2-7|TRBV2|-
CASSRLGNEQYF
TGTGCCAGCAGTAGACTGGGGAACGAGCAGTACTTC
>many|TRBJ1-5|TRBV5-6|TRBD1
CASSGQDSNQPQHF
TGTGCCAGCAGCGGACAGGACTCCAATCAGCCCCAGCATTTT
>-|TRBJ2-2|TRBV11-2|-
CASRSMFIGELFF
TGTGCCAGCCGTTCGATGTTTATCGGGGAGCTGTTTTTT
>-|TRBJ1-2|TRBV5-4|-
CASSLNAGSDGYTF
TGTGCCAGCAGCTTGAACGCGGGAAGCGATGGCTACACCTTC
>once|TRBJ1-1|TRBV28|TRBD1
CASRPNRGTGTEAFF
TGTGCCAGCAGGCCGAACAGGGGGACGGGCACTGAAGCTTTCTTT
>-|TRBJ1-1|TRBV19|-
CASSIEDTMNTEAFF
TGTGCCAGTAGTATAGAGGACACCATGAACACTGAAGCTTTCTTT
>few|TRBJ1-5|TRBV9|-
CASSVAAGPNQPQHF
TGTGCCAGCAGCGTAGCGGCAGGCCCCAATCAGCCCCAGCATTTT
>few|TRBJ2-5|TRBV5-4|-
CASSLEWSETQYF
TGTGCCAGCAGCTTGGAGTGGTCGGAGACCCAGTACTTC
>-|TRBJ1-2|TRBV6-1|TRBD1
CASKLQGATGYTF
TGTGCCAGCAAACTACAGGGGGCTACTGGCTACACCTTC